The rows below give T cell receptor beta chains drawn from one sample of a study of OX40 agonist ivuxolimab in advanced cancers. Repertoires were generated with immunoSEQ multiplex PCR, while TCRdb's copy carries only in-frame clones and drops some. The table lists around 80,000 clones, about nine tenths of them singletons. The sequences come from CD4+ or CD8+ T cells sorted from blood, collected in a trial of the OX40 agonist ivuxolimab. The receptors come from an adult with an advanced solid tumor such as melanoma, head and neck, liver or kidney cancer. Each CDR3 is given with its conserved first and last residue. Fields, in order: V gene, D gene, J gene, clone size, CDR3 DNA, CDR3 protein. A D gene is named only where the DNA matches it firmly. Expanded clones are given a class, and other clones once, few, many or no size at all.

TRBV27	NA	TRBJ2-5	NA	TGTGCCAGCAGTTCACGGACGTTGAGGGAGACCCAGTACTTC	CASSSRTLRETQYF
TRBV28	TRBD1	TRBJ1-5	NA	TGTGCCAGCAGTCGGCAGGGGACAGGGAAGAATCAGCCCCAGCATTTT	CASSRQGTGKNQPQHF
TRBV6-5	NA	TRBJ1-5	NA	TGTGCCACTACCACGGGACTTCAGCCCCAGCATTTT	CATTTGLQPQHF
TRBV23-1	NA	TRBJ1-1	NA	TGCGCCAGCACCTCCTCGGGAAACACTGAAGCTTTCTTT	CASTSSGNTEAFF
TRBV19	NA	TRBJ2-5	NA	TGTGCCAGTAGCAGAGGAGGGTGGGAGACCCAGTACTTC	CASSRGGWETQYF
TRBV25-1	NA	TRBJ2-7	NA	TGTGCCAGCAGTGTTGGTCTCGGGGAGCAGTACTTC	CASSVGLGEQYF
TRBV7-8	TRBD1	TRBJ1-1	NA	TGTGCCAGCAGTCCCGGACAGGGAAGAACTGAAGCTTTCTTT	CASSPGQGRTEAFF
TRBV6-5	NA	TRBJ1-6	NA	TGTGCCAGCGGGCGGACAGCGACTATTAATTCACCCCTCCACTTT	CASGRTATINSPLHF
TRBV12-5	TRBD1	TRBJ2-7	NA	TGTGCTAGTGCTTGGGGGACAGGGGGCTCCTACGAGCAGTACTTC	CASAWGTGGSYEQYF
TRBV5-1	NA	TRBJ1-2	once	TGCGCCAGCAGCATGCCGGGGGGCTATGGCTACACCTTC	CASSMPGGYGYTF
TRBV16	NA	TRBJ1-5	few	TGTGCCAGCAGCCAATCCGTCTCTCCGGGTAAGCCCCAGCATTTT	CASSQSVSPGKPQHF
TRBV4-1	NA	TRBJ2-5	NA	TGCGCCAGCAGCCAAGAAAGGACGATAGGAGAGACCCAGTACTTC	CASSQERTIGETQYF
TRBV2	TRBD2	TRBJ2-3	NA	TGTGCCAGCCTAGCGGGAACCACAGATACGCAGTATTTT	CASLAGTTDTQYF
TRBV7-9	NA	TRBJ2-3	once	TGTGCCAGCAGCTTAGGCCCTGCTGGCGGGAATATAGATACGCAGTATTTT	CASSLGPAGGNIDTQYF
TRBV6-1	NA	TRBJ2-1	NA	TGTGCCAGCAGTGGAATGTTGGGGTACAATGAGCAGTTCTTC	CASSGMLGYNEQFF
TRBV5-4	TRBD1	TRBJ2-1	NA	TGTGCCAGCAGCTTACAGGGGAGCTCCTACAATGAGCAGTTCTTC	CASSLQGSSYNEQFF
TRBV10-2	NA	TRBJ1-3	NA	TGCGCCAGCAGTGATTCCCGGCGGGGGGCGCGGGGAAACACCATATATTTT	CASSDSRRGARGNTIYF
TRBV2	NA	TRBJ1-6	NA	TGTGCCAGCAGTGAAGCGCTTTTGGTTCAGGGAAGCTCCTATAATTCACCCCTCCACTTT	CASSEALLVQGSSYNSPLHF
TRBV5-4	TRBD1	TRBJ1-2	NA	TGTGCCAGCAGCTTGATAGGGGGGACAGGGGGTCGTGGCTACACCTTC	CASSLIGGTGGRGYTF
TRBV7-8	TRBD1	TRBJ1-5	NA	TGTGCCAGCAGCTATTCAGGGGGGACAAATCAGCCCCAGCATTTT	CASSYSGGTNQPQHF
TRBV5-4	NA	TRBJ2-1	NA	TGTGCCAGCAGCGGCACAGCCTCCTACAATGAGCAGTTCTTC	CASSGTASYNEQFF
TRBV7-2	TRBD1	TRBJ2-3	NA	TGTGCCAGCAGCACCTCAGGGGGCCGAGGCACAGATACGCAGTATTTT	CASSTSGGRGTDTQYF
TRBV18	TRBD2	TRBJ2-7	NA	TGTGCCAGCTCACCACTGGGGACTAGCGGGAGAATTAACGAGCAGTACTTC	CASSPLGTSGRINEQYF
TRBV6-5	NA	TRBJ2-3	NA	TGTGCCAGCAAGGGGAGCGTAGGGACAGATACGCAGTATTTT	CASKGSVGTDTQYF
TRBV11-2	NA	TRBJ2-2	NA	TGTGCCAGCAGCTTCTTGCAGGGACGGAACACCGGGGAGCTGTTTTTT	CASSFLQGRNTGELFF
TRBV28	TRBD1	TRBJ1-5	NA	TGTGCCAGCATTGCAGGGGGCGTCGGTCGGAGCAATCAGCCCCAGCATTTT	CASIAGGVGRSNQPQHF
TRBV7-9	TRBD1	TRBJ1-1	NA	TGTGCCAGCAGCTTAGATATCGGACAGGGTAACACTGAAGCTTTCTTT	CASSLDIGQGNTEAFF
TRBV30	TRBD2	TRBJ2-7	NA	TGTGCCTGGAGTGCTGTTCAGCGGGGTACGTCCTACGAGCAGTACTTC	CAWSAVQRGTSYEQYF
TRBV28	NA	TRBJ1-5	NA	TGTGCCAGCCTAACAGGTCGACGCGGCAATCAGCCCCAGCATTTT	CASLTGRRGNQPQHF
TRBV14	NA	TRBJ1-3	NA	TGTGCCAGCAGCCATCGCGGACTTCAGAGCTCTGGAAACACCATATATTTT	CASSHRGLQSSGNTIYF
TRBV9	TRBD2	TRBJ2-2	NA	TGTGCCAGCAGCGTAGCTAGCGGGAGTACCGGGGAGCTGTTTTTT	CASSVASGSTGELFF
TRBV2	NA	TRBJ2-1	NA	TGTGCCAGCAGTGTCCTTGCCCATACACCGGGCAATGAGCAGTTCTTC	CASSVLAHTPGNEQFF
TRBV5-1	NA	TRBJ1-2	NA	TGCGCCAGCAGCTCAACCGGGGTCAACTATGGCTACACCTTC	CASSSTGVNYGYTF
TRBV6-1	NA	TRBJ1-2	NA	TGTGCCAACAGTGAAGCCCGGTCTAAGGGAGGCTACACCTTC	CANSEARSKGGYTF
TRBV5-1	NA	TRBJ1-1	NA	TGCGCCAGCAGCTTGGTCCCTCGACTGCGGAACACTGAAGCTTTCTTT	CASSLVPRLRNTEAFF
TRBV6-5	NA	TRBJ1-5	NA	TGTGCCAGCAGTTTCCGGGAAGGACGGCCCCAGCATTTT	CASSFREGRPQHF
TRBV6-1	NA	TRBJ1-1	NA	TGTGCCAGCAGTCGGGTGAACACTGAAGCTTTCTTT	CASSRVNTEAFF
TRBV6-6	NA	TRBJ2-1	NA	TGTGCCAGCAGTTACTCACAGGATAGTTACAATGAGCAGTTCTTC	CASSYSQDSYNEQFF
TRBV19	TRBD1	TRBJ1-4	NA	TGTGCCAGTAGTCTAACAGGGGGAGAAAATGAAAAACTGTTTTTT	CASSLTGGENEKLFF
TRBV19	NA	TRBJ2-1	NA	TGTGCCAGTAGTATAAAGACAGCGTACAATGAGCAGTTCTTC	CASSIKTAYNEQFF
TRBV10-2	NA	TRBJ1-3	NA	TGCGCCAGCAGTGAGAGCCCTGGAAACACCATATATTTT	CASSESPGNTIYF
TRBV5-1	NA	TRBJ2-5	NA	TGCGCCAGCAGCTTGGGGGCTAGGGGGGCGCAAGAGACCCAGTACTTC	CASSLGARGAQETQYF
TRBV6-4	TRBD1	TRBJ2-3	once	TGTGCCAGCAGTGTCGACAGGGGCCCCACAGATACGCAGTATTTT	CASSVDRGPTDTQYF
TRBV28	TRBD1	TRBJ1-5	once	TGTGCCAGCAACTCGGCGGGGACAGCGTTTCGGCCCCAGCATTTT	CASNSAGTAFRPQHF
TRBV30	NA	TRBJ1-3	NA	TGTGCCTGGAGTGGAAAGGTCGGAAACACCATATATTTT	CAWSGKVGNTIYF
TRBV27	NA	TRBJ2-1	once	TGTGCCAGCAGTTCCACCCCCCTTAGGGAGCAGTTCTTC	CASSSTPLREQFF
TRBV5-1	TRBD1	TRBJ2-3	NA	TGCGCCAGCAGCTTGACAGGGGCGAGCACAGATACGCAGTATTTT	CASSLTGASTDTQYF
TRBV5-4	NA	TRBJ2-7	NA	TGTGCCAGCAGCTTGGAGGGGCGCTACGAGCAGTACTTC	CASSLEGRYEQYF
TRBV2	TRBD2	TRBJ2-3	NA	TGTGCCCAGTTCGAAGCGGGGGCTAAAGATACGCAGTATTTT	CAQFEAGAKDTQYF
TRBV5-1	NA	TRBJ1-4	NA	TGTGCCAGCAGTCCGACAGGCCGACATGAAAAACTGTTTTTT	CASSPTGRHEKLFF